The TCR beta chain under discussion was sequenced for a study of cytomegalovirus exposure and HLA in healthy donors. For the study at large: Membership in the Caucasian-associated ancestry cluster was found for around 85% of a few hundred genotyped donors. Study results and limitations: According to reports, the classifier identified cytomegalovirus status with high specificity and sensitivity. Earlier results showed most TCR beta V segments being productive about 90% or about 30% of the time.

Comments on this clone: What it binds is unknown.

Use of 60 Vbeta and 13 Jbeta primers characterized the PCR. Using immunoSEQ multiplex PCR, the repertoire was profiled, and TCRdb retains in-frame clones only, with some absent. The repertoire includes fewer than 200,000 clones, 60% to 85% of them detected once, and about 0.69% sits in the top ten. The TCR comes from a female donor in good health and CMV-seronegative. Material: PBMCs.

CDR3 loop: CASSVGTRNEQFF. The CDR3, as DNA: TGTGCCAGCAGCGTCGGGACTCGGAATGAGCAGTTCTTC. The chain is built from TRBV9 and TRBJ2-1, with D possibly TRBD2 on 6 matching bases. This CDR3 region has 13 residues. V dropped 2 bases and J dropped 7 bases, with 10 bases sitting between them. From germline, CDR1 is SGDLS and CDR2 YYNGEE.